Each of the 15 T cell receptor beta chains below was sequenced from the same sample in a study of CD8 T cells in Susac syndrome. The RNA, 0.5 to 1 ug, was put through reverse transcription using random hexamers. TCRdb processed the immunoSEQ multiplex PCR reads anew with MiXCR; each CDR3 protein has one entry. The data show 90,000 or so distinct CDR3 sequences, just under 95% seen once. The specimen sequenced was CD8+ T cells from PBMCs. These receptors originate from a human donor in good health.

This chain joins TRBV12-3 or TRBV12-4 and TRBJ2-7; tentatively, D is TRBD1 (6 bases). This CDR3 comprises 13 residues. The V end was cut by 5 bases, the J end by 6 bases, with 14 bases between. In DNA form, the CDR3 reads TGTGCCAGCAGTCCTACGGACAGTTCCGAGCAGTACTTC. It encodes CASSPTDSSEQYF.

This clonotype has just one count. The chain uses TRBV19 and TRBJ1-1; unclear D gene. Trimming removed 3 bases at V and 7 bases at J, with 9 bases between. The CDR3 runs 12 residues. Germline V gene data show CDR1 as LNHDA and CDR2 as SQIVND (reference sequence). The CDR3 loop is CASSIGLGEAFF. As DNA, the CDR3 is TGTGCCAGTAGTATCGGGTTGGGTGAAGCTTTCTTT.

The CDR3 DNA is TGTGCCAGCAGCTTAGAAGGGGCAAGTCAGCCCCAGCATTTT. Amino acids: CASSLEGASQPQHF. The rearrangement uses TRBV7-8 and TRBJ1-5; D possibly corresponds to TRBD1 (5 bases). Trimming took 1 base from V and 6 from J, leaving 10 bases between them. The CDR3 length is 14 residues. Germline loops: CDR1 SGHVS, CDR2 FQNEAQ.

The genes are TRBV5-4 and TRBJ2-7; D is ambiguous. The CDR3 has 12 amino acids. Germline CDR1 is SGHNT and CDR2 is YYREEE (reference sequence). V was trimmed by 4 bases and J by 7 bases, leaving 12 bases between them. CDR3 region: CASSPTGREQYF. In DNA form, the CDR3 reads TGTGCCAGCAGCCCTACCGGGCGGGAGCAGTACTTC.

CDR3 in amino acids: CASSFLPGQGHGYTF. The CDR3 DNA sequence: TGTGCCAGCAGTTTTTTGCCGGGACAGGGGCATGGCTACACCTTC. The V gene is TRBV12-3 or TRBV12-4, the J gene TRBJ1-2; 10 bases are a match to TRBD1. This CDR3 spans 15 amino acids. V dropped 3 bases and J dropped 6; count of bases not matched to a gene: 7.

This clonotype came up once. The V and J genes are TRBV5-1 and TRBJ2-5; D gene uncertain. The germline V gene encodes CDR1 SGHRS and CDR2 YFSETQ. V was trimmed by 1 base and J by 4 bases, leaving 14 bases between them. The CDR3 totals 15 residues. CDR3 sequence reads: CASSLRQNLPETQYF. CDR3 in DNA: TGCGCCAGCAGCTTGAGGCAGAACCTCCCAGAGACCCAGTACTTC.

J is TRBJ2-2 and V is TRBV20-1; 10 bases are shared with TRBD1. Looked up from germline, CDR1 is DFQATT and CDR2 is SNEGSKA (reference sequence). V was pared by 6 bases and J by 1 base, with 2 bases of the junction left unmatched. The CDR3 loop spans 14 amino acids. Written as DNA, the CDR3 is TGCAGTGCGCGGGACAGGGGGAACACCGGGGAGCTGTTTTTT. Amino acid sequence: CSARDRGNTGELFF.

CDR3 protein: CASSQGGGDYGYTF. CDR3 coding DNA: TGCGCCAGCAGCCAAGGAGGGGGCGACTATGGCTACACCTTC. V is TRBV4-1 and J is TRBJ1-2, with TRBD1 matching 7 bases. Trimming cost V 1 base and J 3 bases; bases outside gene matches: 2. In germline, CDR1 is MGHRA, CDR2 YSYEKL. CDR3 length: 14 amino acids.

The chain carries TRBV12-5 and TRBJ2-7; D is perhaps TRBD1 (6 bases). Germline values: CDR1 LGHNT, CDR2 FRNRAP. This CDR3 region has 13 residues. The germline V and J ends were trimmed by 6 bases and 4 bases, with 13 bases remaining between them. CDR3 amino acids: CASGRDMGYEQYF. The CDR3 coding sequence is TGTGCTAGTGGGAGGGACATGGGGTACGAGCAGTACTTC.

This clonotype came up once. This chain links TRBV21-1 with TRBJ1-2; the table assigns TRBD1, which was not confirmed against the DNA. TRBV21-1 is given as a pseudogene. The CDR3 covers 15 residues. CDR3 bases: TGTGCCAGCAGCAAATATGACACCCTGAACTATGGCTACACCTTC. Residues: CASSKYDTLNYGYTF.

The V and J genes are TRBV12-3 or TRBV12-4 and TRBJ1-2; D unresolved. There are 14 residues in the CDR3. V was trimmed by 6 bases and J by 7 bases, leaving 18 bases between them. The CDR3 protein is CASSFGVDSLGYTF. CDR3 sequence (DNA): TGTGCCAGCAGCTTCGGGGTTGACTCTCTTGGCTACACCTTC.

This CDR3 reads CASSQGTAYEQYF. The DNA for the CDR3 is TGTGCCAGCAGCCAAGGGACAGCTTACGAGCAGTACTTC. The chain uses TRBV3-1 and TRBJ2-7, with TRBD1 as a possible D gene (6 bases). The CDR3 is made up of 13 amino acids. The germline CDR1 and CDR2 sequences are LGHDT and YNNKEL (reference sequence). The V end was cut by 1 base, the J end by 4 bases, with 8 bases between.

This clonotype was seen once. V gene TRBV13 combines with J gene TRBJ2-7; 8 bases align to TRBD2. This CDR3 spans 14 amino acids. Germline V gene data show CDR1 as PRHDT and CDR2 as FYEKMQ (reference sequence). V was clipped by 4 bases and J by 1 base; unmatched bases: 3. CDR3: CASSYGGGSYEQYF. CDR3 sequence (DNA): TGTGCCAGCAGCTACGGCGGGGGGTCCTACGAGCAGTACTTC.

This chain joins TRBV5-1 and TRBJ2-3; D may be TRBD2 (6 bases). V was shortened by 2 bases and J by 4 bases, with 8 bases between the two germline ends. CDR1 and CDR2 from the germline V gene are SGHRS and YFSETQ. This CDR3 has 13 residues. CDR3 coding DNA: TGCGCCAGCAGCTTTACGGGGGCAGATACGCAGTATTTT. It translates to CASSFTGADTQYF. The whole variable domain, remainder taken from reference TRBV5-1 and TRBJ2-3, is KAGVTQTPRYLIKTRGQQVTLSCSPISGHRSVSWYQQTPGQGLQFLFEYFSETQRNKGNFPGRFSGRQFSNSRSEMNVSTLELGDSALYLCASSFTGADTQYFGPGTRLTVL.

The chain carries TRBV9 and TRBJ2-2; D unresolved. CDR3 size: 14 residues. V was cut by 3 bases and J by 3 bases, with 9 bases left in between. CDR1 and CDR2 from the germline V gene are SGDLS and YYNGEE. The CDR3 nucleotides read TGTGCCAGCAGCGACTACCCGGACACCGGGGAGCTGTTTTTT. It yields the protein CASSDYPDTGELFF.